A single sample gave rise to the 32 T cell receptor beta chains below, sequenced in a study of blood T cell repertoires in COVID-19. Only in-frame clones appear in the TCRdb table, and some are missing; sequencing was by immunoSEQ multiplex PCR. The table has under 150,000 clones, approximately 86% seen once. Input material: PBMCs or T cells enriched from blood (not recorded which). All receptors come from a woman between 40 and 50 years old who had recovered from COVID-19.

This clone has only one observation. The chain links TRBV27 to TRBJ1-2, with D tentatively TRBD1 (6 bases). The CDR3 is 13 residues long. Between the trimmed V and J ends, which lost 5 bases and 5 bases, there was a span of 12 bases. The germline V gene encodes CDR1 MNHEY and CDR2 SMNVEV (reference sequence). DNA for the CDR3: TGTGCCAGCAGTGGAACAGGGCATTATGGCTACACCTTC. Residues: CASSGTGHYGYTF.

V is TRBV12-2 and J is TRBJ1-2; TRBD1 is taken as the D call from the table, unchecked against the DNA. TRBV12-2 is tagged as a pseudogene. The CDR3 contains 17 residues. As DNA, the CDR3 is TGTGCAAGTCGCTCTCTGTACTACGAGGGACAGGCGTATGGCTACACCTTC. Translation gives CASRSLYYEGQAYGYTF.

This clone was recorded once. This chain connects TRBV9 to TRBJ2-6, with TRBD1 as a possible D gene (5 bases). The CDR3 contains 15 residues. Germline V gene data show CDR1 as SGDLS and CDR2 as YYNGEE. Between the trimmed V and J ends, which lost 3 bases and 0 bases, there was a span of 7 bases. CDR3 bases: TGTGCCAGCAGCGAAACAGGCTCTGGGGCCAACGTCCTGACTTTC. Protein product: CASSETGSGANVLTF.

V and J are TRBV10-3 and TRBJ2-6; no definite D call. The CDR3 covers 18 residues. CDR1 is ENHRY, CDR2 SYGVKD, per germline. With 0 bases removed from V and 0 bases from J, the gap between germline ends came to 12 bases. The CDR3 sequence: CAISESMRRISGANVLTF. The CDR3, as DNA: TGTGCCATCAGTGAGTCTATGCGGCGGATCTCTGGGGCCAACGTCCTGACTTTC.

The genes are TRBV5-1 and TRBJ1-3, with D unclear. Germline loops: CDR1 SGHRS, CDR2 YFSETQ. V shed 5 bases and J shed 2 bases, with 14 bases lying between them. This CDR3 comprises 15 residues. Here the CDR3 reads CASSLLGETGNTIYF. The CDR3 DNA is TGCGCCAGCAGTCTCCTCGGGGAAACTGGAAACACCATATATTTT.

V is TRBV4-1 and J is TRBJ2-1; D remains unclear. CDR1 MGHRA and CDR2 YSYEKL come from the germline V gene. Deletions cut 5 bases from V and 1 base from J, with 9 bases between. This CDR3 comprises 14 residues. The CDR3 region is CASSFHSSYNEQFF. Written as DNA, the CDR3 is TGCGCCAGCAGCTTCCACTCTTCCTACAATGAGCAGTTCTTC.

The V and J genes are TRBV27 and TRBJ1-1; unclear D gene. In germline, CDR1 is MNHEY, CDR2 SMNVEV (reference sequence). V lost 6 bases to trimming and J lost 5 bases, with 10 bases between them. This CDR3 has 12 residues. DNA of the CDR3: TGTGCCAGCAGCCACGTCGGGACTGAAGCTTTCTTT. Translated: CASSHVGTEAFF.

The gene calls are TRBV5-1 and TRBJ2-1; D unresolved. The CDR3 is 11 amino acids. Germline-derived CDR1 and CDR2 are SGHRS and YFSETQ. The V gene lost 4 bases and the J gene lost 9 bases, with 8 bases spanning the gap. CDR3 sequence: CASSDTREQFF. The CDR3 DNA is TGCGCCAGCAGCGACACTCGTGAGCAGTTCTTC.

The V gene is TRBV2, the J gene TRBJ1-6; TRBD1 agrees at 7 bases. This CDR3 comprises 16 residues. Trimming removed 4 bases from V and 2 bases from J; junction bases left unmatched: 5. Germline loops: CDR1 SNHLY, CDR2 FYNNEI. CDR3 sequence (DNA): TGTGCCAGCAGTGGCGAGGGGGCGACCTATAATTCACCCCTCCACTTT. Translated: CASSGEGATYNSPLHF.

The chain is built from TRBV10-3 and TRBJ2-5, with a weak D call TRBD1 (5 bases). Trimming left V 4 bases short and J 4 bases short, with 22 bases between. Germline CDR1 is ENHRY and CDR2 is SYGVKD. The CDR3 consists of 17 residues. The CDR3 loop reads CAISASRAGKSGETQYF. The DNA of the CDR3 is TGTGCCATCAGTGCCTCCAGGGCAGGGAAATCTGGAGAGACCCAGTACTTC.

This chain connects TRBV4-1 to TRBJ1-2; no clear D gene. CDR3 length: 12 amino acids. Looked up from germline, CDR1 is MGHRA and CDR2 is YSYEKL. Trimming cost V 0 bases and J 7 bases, with 6 bases left between them. CDR3 residues: CASSQDLGGYTF. The CDR3 DNA reads as TGCGCCAGCAGCCAAGATCTAGGTGGCTACACCTTC.

This chain links TRBV15 with TRBJ1-3; 8 bases line up with TRBD1. V was clipped by 8 bases and J by 0 bases; unmatched bases: 6. This CDR3 is 15 amino acids long. Germline V CDR1 and CDR2: LNHNV, YYDKDF (reference sequence). For the CDR3, the DNA is TGTGCCACCCAGACAGGGGTTGGCTCTGGAAACACCATATATTTT. Translating gives CATQTGVGSGNTIYF.

The chain recombines TRBV9 with TRBJ2-5, with D hard to call. The CDR3 extends over 12 amino acids. V dropped 4 bases and J dropped 1 base, with 5 bases sitting between them. CDR1 is SGDLS and CDR2 is YYNGEE in the germline V gene. The CDR3 protein is CASSPGQETQYF. The DNA of the CDR3 is TGTGCCAGCAGCCCCGGCCAAGAGACCCAGTACTTC.

The gene calls are TRBV5-4 and TRBJ2-5; 7 bases line up with TRBD1. CDR1 is SGHNT and CDR2 is YYREEE in the germline V gene (reference sequence). The CDR3 is made up of 14 amino acids. Trimming removed 3 bases from V and 4 bases from J; junction bases left unmatched: 6. The CDR3 reads CASSSDPGGETQYF. The DNA for the CDR3 is TGTGCCAGCAGCTCGGACCCAGGGGGAGAGACCCAGTACTTC.

CDR3 loop: CTSSQGAGNTYEQYF. The CDR3 DNA is TGCACCAGCAGCCAAGGGGCCGGGAATACCTACGAGCAGTACTTC. V is TRBV1 and J is TRBJ2-7; the D call in the table, TRBD2, was not verified against the DNA. TRBV1 is a pseudogene segment. This CDR3 spans 15 amino acids.

The chain joins TRBV11-2 to TRBJ2-1; 8 nucleotides align to TRBD1. Germline-derived CDR1 and CDR2 are SGHAT and FQNNGV. There are 15 residues in the CDR3. V trimming: 5 bases; J trimming: 2 bases; junction bases outside the gene matches: 5. CDR3 in amino acids: CASSPDRGPYNEQFF. CDR3 DNA sequence: TGTGCCAGCAGCCCCGACAGGGGCCCCTACAATGAGCAGTTCTTC.

The V call is TRBV7-3, the J call TRBJ2-3; TRBD2 aligns across 10 bases. This CDR3 comprises 15 residues. The J segment lost 8 bases and the V segment lost 5 bases, leaving 10 bases of the junction unmatched. Germline CDR1 and CDR2: SGHTA and FQGTGA. CDR3 in amino acids: CASSLLAGELGTQYF. CDR3 DNA: TGTGCCAGCAGCCTCCTAGCGGGAGAATTAGGTACGCAGTATTTT.

This sequence joins TRBV2 and TRBJ2-2, with TRBD2 identical over 11 bases. The CDR3 has 17 amino acids. Germline-derived CDR1 and CDR2 are SNHLY and FYNNEI. Trimming took 2 bases from V and 4 from J; bases not matched to a gene: 6. The CDR3: CASSESVLAGATGELFF. CDR3 nucleotide sequence: TGTGCCAGCAGTGAAAGCGTACTAGCGGGAGCCACCGGGGAGCTGTTTTTT.

The chain links TRBV11-2 to TRBJ2-1; TRBD2 matches at 10 bases. The CDR3 contains 16 residues. From germline, CDR1 is SGHAT and CDR2 FQNNGV. V was clipped by 1 base and J by 6 bases; unmatched bases: 6. CDR3 loop: CASSLALLAGVNEQFF. CDR3 in DNA: TGTGCCAGCAGCTTAGCCCTGCTAGCGGGGGTCAATGAGCAGTTCTTC.

The V and J genes are TRBV30 and TRBJ2-1; TRBD2 matches 10 bases. Germline trimming cut 3 bases from V and 7 bases from J; bases unmatched to any gene: 15. CDR1 and CDR2 from the germline V gene are GTSNPN and SVGIG (reference sequence). The CDR3 sequence is 17 residues long. The CDR3 region is CAWSLPMGSGGRNEQFF. As DNA, the CDR3 is TGTGCCTGGAGCTTACCAATGGGTAGCGGGGGGCGTAATGAGCAGTTCTTC.

This sequence joins TRBV21-1 and TRBJ1-2; the table's D call TRBD1 went unverified against the DNA. TRBV21-1 is listed as a pseudogene. The CDR3 runs 14 residues. CDR3 protein: CASSKGSGDYGYTF. For the CDR3, the DNA is TGTGCCAGCAGCAAAGGGTCAGGCGATTATGGCTACACCTTC.

The CDR3 loop is CASSQVNRGNYGYTF. CDR3 nucleotide sequence: TGCGCCAGCAGCCAAGTAAACAGGGGTAACTATGGCTACACCTTC. The V call is TRBV4-1, the J call TRBJ1-2; 7 nucleotides align to TRBD1. The CDR3 loop spans 15 amino acids. Looked up from germline, CDR1 is MGHRA and CDR2 is YSYEKL. Germline trimming cut 1 base from V and 1 base from J; bases unmatched to any gene: 3.

The V and J genes are TRBV7-9 and TRBJ2-1; TRBD1 agrees at 7 bases. Per germline, CDR1 SEHNR and CDR2 FQNEAQ (reference sequence). The CDR3 has 14 amino acids. With V trimmed by 5 bases and J by 3 bases, 4 bases remained unmatched. The CDR3 DNA follows: TGTGCCAGCAGCGGGGACAGCTTCTACAATGAGCAGTTCTTC. It translates to CASSGDSFYNEQFF.

The chain joins TRBV2 to TRBJ2-7; perhaps TRBD1 as D (5 bases). The CDR3 is 12 residues long. The germline V and J ends were trimmed by 5 bases and 7 bases, with 12 bases remaining between them. The V gene's germline CDR1 is SNHLY and CDR2 FYNNEI. CDR3 nucleotide sequence: TGTGCCAGCAGTACGGGCGACAGAGAGCAGTACTTC. The encoded protein is CASSTGDREQYF.

At least ten counts were recorded for this clone. This chain joins TRBV7-8 and TRBJ2-1, with 14 bases that match TRBD2. The CDR3 spans 16 residues. Looked up from germline, CDR1 is SGHVS and CDR2 is FQNEAQ. The trim removed 3 bases at V and 8 bases at J, leaving 6 bases unmatched. The CDR3 bases are TGTGCCAGCAGCTTGGGGACTAGCGGGAGTCGCTATGAGCAGTTCTTC. It encodes CASSLGTSGSRYEQFF.

This chain connects TRBV25-1 to TRBJ1-1; no firm D call. The CDR3 has 13 residues. The germline gives CDR1 MGHDK, CDR2 SYGVNS. V was shortened by 3 bases and J by 0 bases, with 5 bases between the two germline ends. CDR3 residues: CASSDPVNTEAFF. The CDR3 coding sequence is TGTGCCAGCAGTGACCCCGTGAACACTGAAGCTTTCTTT.

This clone was counted between two and nine times. The chain links TRBV9 to TRBJ2-7; TRBD1 agrees at 12 bases. This CDR3 comprises 17 residues. The V and J ends lost 4 bases and 5 bases, in that order; junction bases with no gene match: 13. CDR1 and CDR2 (germline): SGDLS, YYNGEE. The CDR3 bases are TGTGCCAGCAGCTTCGGGACAGGGGGCTACGCCGGAGACGAGCAGTACTTC. Translating it yields CASSFGTGGYAGDEQYF.

The rearrangement links TRBV11-3 to TRBJ2-1; 7 nucleotides line up with TRBD1. From germline, CDR1 is SGHNT and CDR2 YENEEA. The CDR3 extends over 14 amino acids. V lost 5 bases and J lost 11; bases outside the gene matches: 12. The CDR3 protein is CASSRRQGGSKQFF. The DNA of the CDR3 is TGTGCCAGCAGCCGCCGACAGGGTGGTTCTAAGCAGTTCTTC.

The rearrangement uses TRBV7-9 and TRBJ1-1, with TRBD1 identical over 7 bases. In germline, CDR1 is SEHNR, CDR2 FQNEAQ (reference sequence). Germline trimming cut 5 bases from V and 0 bases from J; bases unmatched to any gene: 6. The CDR3 is made up of 15 amino acids. The CDR3 DNA follows: TGTGCCAGCAGCCAGACGACAGGGATGAACACTGAAGCTTTCTTT. As protein: CASSQTTGMNTEAFF.

In its sample, this clone was seen once. J is TRBJ2-5 and V is TRBV5-6; TRBD1 is a possible D gene (6 bases). Looked up from germline, CDR1 is SGHDT and CDR2 is YYEEEE. The CDR3 totals 15 residues. With 5 bases removed from V and 5 bases from J, the gap between germline ends came to 19 bases. CDR3 protein: CASRTGHSFTETQYF. DNA for the CDR3: TGTGCCAGCAGAACGGGACATTCTTTTACGGAGACCCAGTACTTC.

V is TRBV7-3 and J is TRBJ2-1; 12 bases fit TRBD2. The CDR3 loop spans 15 amino acids. Germline CDR1 and CDR2: SGHTA and FQGTGA. The junction had 4 bases not matched to a gene; V was cut back by 5 bases and J by 5 bases. CDR3 sequence (DNA): TGTGCCAGCAGCCCCGGACTAGCGGGAAACAATGAGCAGTTCTTC. Amino acids: CASSPGLAGNNEQFF.

The CDR3 region is CASADRPANTEAFF. The CDR3, as DNA: TGTGCCAGCGCCGACAGGCCTGCTAACACTGAAGCTTTCTTT. The genes are TRBV6-5 and TRBJ1-1, with D possibly being TRBD1 (6 bases). Between the trimmed V and J ends, which lost 8 bases and 2 bases, there was a span of 15 bases. The CDR3 sequence is 14 residues long. Germline lookup yields CDR1 MNHEY and CDR2 SVGAGI.